The next 2 T cell receptor beta chains were all read from a single sample in a study of T cells in Graves' hyperthyroidism and ophthalmopathy. The CDR3 regions of TCR beta were amplified from RNA transcripts. The HTBI primer set drove a first-round RT-PCR of the TCR CDR3. TCRdb used MiXCR to reprocess the multiplex PCR reads, holding one entry per CDR3 protein. The sample carries 250,000 to 300,000 distinct CDR3 sequences, 12% to 15% recorded once. Sequencing used blood. The source of these receptors is a woman aged 40 to 49 with Graves' hyperthyroidism.

This clonotype was seen at least ten times. The rearrangement uses TRBV24-1 and TRBJ2-5; 10 bases are a match to TRBD1. Germline loops: CDR1 KGHDR, CDR2 SFDVKD. The CDR3 runs 15 residues. Unmatched junction bases numbered 9, after V lost 7 bases and J lost 5 bases. CDR3 DNA sequence: TGTGCCACCAGAGCTACCGGGACAGGGGATGAGACCCAGTACTTC. This sequence encodes CATRATGTGDETQYF.

This clonotype showed up many times. The chain uses TRBV12-3 or TRBV12-4 and TRBJ2-4, with a possible D match to TRBD2 (6 bases). The CDR3 length is 12 residues. Trimming cost V 7 bases and J 9 bases, with 13 bases left between them. The CDR3 DNA sequence: TGTGCCAGCACGCAGCAGGGACTCATTCAGTACTTC. Protein sequence: CASTQQGLIQYF.